This T cell receptor (beta chain) emerged from a study of a mutant IDH1 vaccine in newly diagnosed glioma. The sample holds one count of this clone. Losses at the gene ends were 4 bases for V and 7 bases for J; bases not matched to a gene: 11. This CDR3 region has 17 residues. CDR1 SGHRS and CDR2 YFSETQ come from the germline V gene. Stated time point: baseline, week 1 (first vaccination visit). Treatment indicated: pre-vaccination baseline after standard-of-care therapy. Some clones are missing from TCRdb's copy, which holds only in-frame ones; the method was immunoSEQ multiplex PCR. The data show more than 20,000 clones, approximately 90% seen once.

The J gene is TRBJ2-7, the V gene TRBV5-1; TRBD2 matches at 16 bases. The input for sequencing was PBMCs, taken from a glioma patient treated with radiotherapy, temozolomide or both. The clonotype was recovered from a man under 40 with glioma. The CDR3 region has the DNA TGCGCCAGCAGCCAGGGACTAGCGGGAGGGAGCCTACGAGAGCAGTACTTC. This translates into CASSQGLAGGSLREQYF.